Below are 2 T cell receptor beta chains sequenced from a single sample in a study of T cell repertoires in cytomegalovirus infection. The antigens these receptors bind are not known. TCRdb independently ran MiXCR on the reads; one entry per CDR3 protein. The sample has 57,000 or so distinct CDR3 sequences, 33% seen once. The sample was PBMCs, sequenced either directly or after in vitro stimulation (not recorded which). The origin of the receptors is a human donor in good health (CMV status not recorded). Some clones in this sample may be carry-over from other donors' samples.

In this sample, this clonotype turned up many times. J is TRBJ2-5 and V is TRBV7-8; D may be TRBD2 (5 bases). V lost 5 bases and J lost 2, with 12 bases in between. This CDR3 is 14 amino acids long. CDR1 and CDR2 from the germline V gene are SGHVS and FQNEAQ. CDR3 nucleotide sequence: TGTGCCAGCAGCGCTCTGTGGAGGCAAGAGACCCAGTACTTC. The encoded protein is CASSALWRQETQYF.

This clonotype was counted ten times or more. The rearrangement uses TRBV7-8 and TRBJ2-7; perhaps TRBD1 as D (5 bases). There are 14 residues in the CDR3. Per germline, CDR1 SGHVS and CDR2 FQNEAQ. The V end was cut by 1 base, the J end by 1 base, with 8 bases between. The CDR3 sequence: CASSLGGRSYEQYF. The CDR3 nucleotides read TGTGCCAGCAGCTTAGGGGGCAGGTCCTACGAGCAGTACTTC.